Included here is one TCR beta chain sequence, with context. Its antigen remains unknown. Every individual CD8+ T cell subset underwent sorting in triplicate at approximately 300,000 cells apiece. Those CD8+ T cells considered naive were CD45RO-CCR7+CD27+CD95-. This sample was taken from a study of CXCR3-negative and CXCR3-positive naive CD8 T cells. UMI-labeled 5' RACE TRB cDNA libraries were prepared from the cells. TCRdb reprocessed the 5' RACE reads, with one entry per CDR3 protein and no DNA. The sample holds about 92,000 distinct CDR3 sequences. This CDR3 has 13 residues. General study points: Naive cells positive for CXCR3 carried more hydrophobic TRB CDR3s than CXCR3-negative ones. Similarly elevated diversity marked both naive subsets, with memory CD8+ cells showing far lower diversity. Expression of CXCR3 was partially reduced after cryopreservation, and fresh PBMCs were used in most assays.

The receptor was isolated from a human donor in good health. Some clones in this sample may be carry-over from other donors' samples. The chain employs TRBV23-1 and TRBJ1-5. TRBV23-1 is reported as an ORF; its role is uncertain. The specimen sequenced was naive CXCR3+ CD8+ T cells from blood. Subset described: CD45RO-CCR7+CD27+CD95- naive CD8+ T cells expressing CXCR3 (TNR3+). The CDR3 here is CVSSQSAYQPQHF.